These T cell receptor beta chains were read from a single sample in a study of blood T cell repertoires in COVID-19. Produced via immunoSEQ multiplex PCR; TCRdb's table is partial and in-frame only. This table holds around 60,000 clones, around 82% found once. The sample comprised peripheral blood. The receptor set was obtained from a man in his 60s with COVID-19, enrolled during active disease. CDR3s include the opening cysteine and the closing phenylalanine or tryptophan. The D gene is left open where the match is weak. Where a row states a size, it is once, few, many or the class of an expanded clone; other rows omit it.

size	V	D	J	DNA	CDR3
.	TRBV3-1/TRBV3-2	.	TRBJ1-5	TGTGCCAGCAGCCAAGGTGCGCGGGGCTTACAGCCCCAGCATTTT	CASSQGARGLQPQHF
.	TRBV7-9	.	TRBJ1-1	TGTGCCAGCAGAACCCAGGAAGACACTGAAGCTTTCTTT	CASRTQEDTEAFF
.	TRBV28	.	TRBJ1-1	TGTGCCAGCAGACTACAGGGCCCCAGCACTGAAGCTTTCTTT	CASRLQGPSTEAFF
.	TRBV6-5	.	TRBJ2-2	TGTGCCAGCAGCGGACTACTTACCACCGGGGAGCTGTTTTTT	CASSGLLTTGELFF
.	TRBV9	.	TRBJ2-1	TGTGCCAGCAGCCCCGACTGGTCTTCTGAGCAGTTCTTC	CASSPDWSSEQFF
.	TRBV5-1	TRBD1	TRBJ1-1	TGCGCCAGCAGCTTGGGGACAGGTAACACTGAAGCTTTCTTT	CASSLGTGNTEAFF
.	TRBV5-1	TRBD1	TRBJ1-6	TGCGCCAGCAGCTTGGTCACAGGGGGAGATAATTCACCCCTCCACTTT	CASSLVTGGDNSPLHF
once	TRBV21-1	.	TRBJ2-7	TGTGCCAGCAGCAAAATGGTAGCGGGCGTTTCCTACGAGCAGTACTTC	CASSKMVAGVSYEQYF
.	TRBV5-4	TRBD1	TRBJ1-3	TGTGCCAGCAGCCAGGACAGGGCTGGAAACACCATATATTTT	CASSQDRAGNTIYF
.	TRBV28	TRBD2	TRBJ2-7	TGTGCCAGCAGTTCCGCCGGGACTAGCAACGAGCAGTACTTC	CASSSAGTSNEQYF
.	TRBV10-3	.	TRBJ2-1	TGTGCCATCAGTGAAGGGCGGGAAGGTGAGCAGTTCTTC	CAISEGREGEQFF
.	TRBV4-1	.	TRBJ1-4	TGCGCCAGCAACTACGGGGGTGCGATTGAAAAACTGTTTTTT	CASNYGGAIEKLFF
.	TRBV7-9	TRBD1	TRBJ1-1	TGTGCCAGCAGCTTATCGCGGGACAGGGGAACTGAAGCTTTCTTT	CASSLSRDRGTEAFF
once	TRBV11-2	TRBD2	TRBJ2-1	TGTGCCAGCAGCTTAGGCGGGACTAGCCACAATGAGCAGTTCTTC	CASSLGGTSHNEQFF
.	TRBV6-2/TRBV6-3	.	TRBJ1-3	TGTGCCAGCATCCCAGACCCAGGCGCTGGAAACACCATATATTTT	CASIPDPGAGNTIYF
.	TRBV30	TRBD1	TRBJ1-5	TGTGCCTGGAACGCGGGACAGGGCGGTAGCAATCAGCCCCAGCATTTT	CAWNAGQGGSNQPQHF
.	TRBV6-5	.	TRBJ2-1	TGTGCCAGCAGTATAACTGAAAGCTCCTACAATGAGCAGTTCTTC	CASSITESSYNEQFF
.	TRBV5-1	.	TRBJ2-7	TGCGCCAGCAGCTCCGGGACACCTACCTACGAGCAGTACTTC	CASSSGTPTYEQYF
.	TRBV24-1	TRBD1	TRBJ2-1	TGTGCCACCAGTGAAAATACAGGGGGCCGGCCGTTCTTC	CATSENTGGRPFF
.	TRBV3-1/TRBV3-2	TRBD1	TRBJ1-2	TGTGCCAGCAGCCACCAGGGACAGGGAGAGGGCTACACCTTC	CASSHQGQGEGYTF
.	TRBV29-1	TRBD1	TRBJ2-5	TGCAGCGAGTCCGGGACAGGGGAAGAGACCCAGTACTTC	CSESGTGEETQYF
few	TRBV7-7	.	TRBJ2-5	TGTGCCAGCAGCTTAGCTGGAGAAGAAGAGACCCAGTACTTC	CASSLAGEEETQYF
.	TRBV24-1	TRBD2	TRBJ2-3	TGTGCCACCAGTGACCCTAAGACTAGCGGGGGCACAGATACGCAGTATTTT	CATSDPKTSGGTDTQYF
.	TRBV27	TRBD1	TRBJ2-3	TGTGCCAGCAGGTCCACAGGGGGGTCAGATACGCAGTATTTT	CASRSTGGSDTQYF
.	TRBV28	.	TRBJ2-2	TGTGCCAGCAGTTTTGGGGGCGTCACCGGGGAGCTGTTTTTT	CASSFGGVTGELFF
once	TRBV5-6	TRBD1	TRBJ1-5	TGTGCCAGCAGCTTGTCACAGGGGAATCAGCCCCAGCATTTT	CASSLSQGNQPQHF
once	TRBV2	TRBD2	TRBJ2-5	TGTGCCAGCAGTAGAGCGGGGGAAATCCAAGAGACCCAGTACTTC	CASSRAGEIQETQYF
.	TRBV28	.	TRBJ1-1	TGTGCCAGCAGCCTCGGACAAGGCACTGAAGCTTTCTTT	CASSLGQGTEAFF